The rows below give T cell receptor beta chains drawn from one sample of a study of OX40 agonist ivuxolimab in advanced cancers. Assay: immunoSEQ multiplex PCR; the TCRdb copy retains only in-frame clones and omits some. The top ten clones hold about 2.1% of a sample with about 99,000 clones, around 96% of them seen once. Sequenced material: CD4+ or CD8+ T cells sorted from blood, taken in a trial of the OX40 agonist ivuxolimab. The receptors derive from an adult with an advanced solid tumor such as melanoma, head and neck, liver or kidney cancer. Both conserved end residues are part of each CDR3. The order of the fields is CDR3 protein, J gene, CDR3 length, clone size, V gene, D gene. A D gene is named only where the DNA matches it firmly. Clone size is not always given. Where it is, it says once, few, many or a class for expanded clones.

CDR3aa: CATQAPGTEAFF
j_gene: TRBJ1-1
len: 12
abundance: NA
v_gene: TRBV28
d_gene: NA

CDR3aa: CASRLYSNQPQHF
j_gene: TRBJ1-5
len: 13
abundance: NA
v_gene: TRBV27
d_gene: NA

CDR3aa: CATSRAWEASETQYF
j_gene: TRBJ2-5
len: 15
abundance: NA
v_gene: TRBV15
d_gene: NA

CDR3aa: CASSSDPMNTEAFF
j_gene: TRBJ1-1
len: 14
abundance: NA
v_gene: TRBV25-1
d_gene: NA

CDR3aa: CASRGRPYEQYF
j_gene: TRBJ2-7
len: 12
abundance: NA
v_gene: TRBV27
d_gene: NA

CDR3aa: CASSPSSGSNEQFF
j_gene: TRBJ2-1
len: 14
abundance: NA
v_gene: TRBV28
d_gene: TRBD2

CDR3aa: CASSPGEPRTKNIQYF
j_gene: TRBJ2-4
len: 16
abundance: NA
v_gene: TRBV7-9
d_gene: NA

CDR3aa: CASSQELSGSEQYF
j_gene: TRBJ2-7
len: 14
abundance: NA
v_gene: TRBV4-2
d_gene: TRBD2

CDR3aa: CASSTILTGAYEQYF
j_gene: TRBJ2-7
len: 15
abundance: few
v_gene: TRBV5-6
d_gene: TRBD1

CDR3aa: CASSLDEGNEQYF
j_gene: TRBJ2-7
len: 13
abundance: NA
v_gene: TRBV7-7
d_gene: NA

CDR3aa: CASSKGQGCIQPQHF
j_gene: TRBJ1-5
len: 15
abundance: NA
v_gene: TRBV21-1
d_gene: NA

CDR3aa: CASSVEGGGGGSAEAFF
j_gene: TRBJ1-1
len: 17
abundance: NA
v_gene: TRBV9
d_gene: TRBD1

CDR3aa: CATENREKYYEQYF
j_gene: TRBJ2-7
len: 14
abundance: once
v_gene: TRBV6-1
d_gene: NA

CDR3aa: CASSLLAGGLNEQFF
j_gene: TRBJ2-1
len: 15
abundance: NA
v_gene: TRBV14
d_gene: TRBD2

CDR3aa: CASSQAPGRGREQFF
j_gene: TRBJ2-1
len: 15
abundance: NA
v_gene: TRBV4-3
d_gene: NA

CDR3aa: CASSPPNDPPGTDTQYF
j_gene: TRBJ2-3
len: 17
abundance: NA
v_gene: TRBV18
d_gene: NA

CDR3aa: CASGGRTDPEQFF
j_gene: TRBJ2-1
len: 13
abundance: NA
v_gene: TRBV5-4
d_gene: NA

CDR3aa: CASGSSYSALSGANVLTF
j_gene: TRBJ2-6
len: 18
abundance: NA
v_gene: TRBV12-5
d_gene: NA

CDR3aa: CASSAGTGGGYEQYF
j_gene: NA
len: 15
abundance: NA
v_gene: TRBV9
d_gene: TRBD1

CDR3aa: CASSPGLAGITGELFF
j_gene: TRBJ2-2
len: 16
abundance: NA
v_gene: TRBV11-2
d_gene: TRBD2

CDR3aa: CASSLMRDRGSYEQYF
j_gene: TRBJ2-7
len: 16
abundance: once
v_gene: TRBV27
d_gene: TRBD1

CDR3aa: CASSTTALSLYEQYF
j_gene: TRBJ2-7
len: 15
abundance: once
v_gene: TRBV7-9
d_gene: NA

CDR3aa: CASSLGLGQLNTEAFF
j_gene: TRBJ1-1
len: 16
abundance: NA
v_gene: TRBV13
d_gene: NA

CDR3aa: CASSQGGEQFF
j_gene: TRBJ2-1
len: 11
abundance: once
v_gene: TRBV27
d_gene: NA

CDR3aa: CASSLMGTDTQYF
j_gene: TRBJ2-3
len: 13
abundance: NA
v_gene: TRBV14
d_gene: NA

CDR3aa: CASSVGAEGFSYNSPLHF
j_gene: TRBJ1-6
len: 18
abundance: NA
v_gene: TRBV9
d_gene: NA

CDR3aa: CASSFGGAQSNTEAFF
j_gene: TRBJ1-1
len: 16
abundance: once
v_gene: TRBV28
d_gene: NA